This TCR beta chain is drawn from a study of T cells in Graves' hyperthyroidism and ophthalmopathy. Uncontrolled infection, other autoimmune disease, pregnancy or lactation disqualified patients from enrolment. The CDR3 is made up of 14 amino acids. The V gene's germline CDR1 is SNHLY and CDR2 FYNNEI. The V and J ends lost 5 bases and 7 bases respectively, with 15 bases between them. Amplification targeted TCR beta CDR3 regions from RNA transcripts. The primer set for the first-round RT-PCR of the TCR CDR3 was HTBI. Using its own MiXCR run on the multiplex PCR reads, TCRdb lists one record per CDR3 protein. This table has under 650,000 distinct CDR3 sequences, roughly 17% appearing once. Ten or more counts support this clonotype.

V is TRBV2 and J is TRBJ2-1; D perhaps matches TRBD2 (6 bases). Sequencing was done on a sample of blood. The sequence derives from a woman aged 25-40 years with Graves' hyperthyroidism. The CDR3 DNA follows: TGTGCCAGCAGTAATCAGCTAGCGTGGAATGAGCAGTTCTTC. Amino acid sequence: CASSNQLAWNEQFF.